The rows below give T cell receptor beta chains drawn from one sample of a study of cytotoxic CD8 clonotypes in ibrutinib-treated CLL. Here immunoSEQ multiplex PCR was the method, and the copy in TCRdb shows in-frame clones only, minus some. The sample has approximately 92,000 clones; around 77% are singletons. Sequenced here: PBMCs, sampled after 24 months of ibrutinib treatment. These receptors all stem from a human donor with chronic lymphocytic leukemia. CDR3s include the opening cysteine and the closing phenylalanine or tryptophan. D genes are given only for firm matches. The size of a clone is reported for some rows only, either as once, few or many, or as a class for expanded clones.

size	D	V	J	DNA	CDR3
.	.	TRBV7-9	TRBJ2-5	TGTGCCAGCAGCTTGGGAGGTTCTCGGGAGACCCAGTACTTC	CASSLGGSRETQYF
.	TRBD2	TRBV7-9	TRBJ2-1	TGTGCCAGCAGCCCCCCCTCTAGCGGGAGGGCAGGGAATGAGCAGTTCTTC	CASSPPSSGRAGNEQFF
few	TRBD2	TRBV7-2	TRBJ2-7	TGTGCCAGCAGCCCCCTCTATAGCGGGGCCCACGAGCAGTACTTC	CASSPLYSGAHEQYF
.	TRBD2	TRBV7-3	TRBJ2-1	TGTGCCAGCAGCCAGGCCCTAGCGGGAGGGCGGAACCTTTACAATGAGCAGTTCTTC	CASSQALAGGRNLYNEQFF
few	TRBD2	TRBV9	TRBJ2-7	TGTGCCAGCAGCGTCTGGGCTAGCGGCGAGCAGTACTTC	CASSVWASGEQYF
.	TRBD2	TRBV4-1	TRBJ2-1	TGCGCCAGCAGCCAACCTGTTGTCGGGGCTAGCGGGTATAATGAGCAGTTCTTC	CASSQPVVGASGYNEQFF
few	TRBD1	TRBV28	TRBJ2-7	TGTGCCAGCAGTCCGGGACAGGGGATCCACGAGCAGTACTTC	CASSPGQGIHEQYF
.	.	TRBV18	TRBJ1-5	TGTGCCAGCTCACCACAGGGTCCCAATCAGCCCCAGCATTTT	CASSPQGPNQPQHF
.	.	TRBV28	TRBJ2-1	TGTGCCAGCACCCTAAGGAACAATGAGCAGTTCTTC	CASTLRNNEQFF
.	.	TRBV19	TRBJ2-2	TGTGCCAGTAGTACTACCGGGGAGCTGTTTTTT	CASSTTGELFF
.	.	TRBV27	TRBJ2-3	TGTGCCAGCAGGCCTGAATGGGGGCTAATCACAGATACGCAGTATTTT	CASRPEWGLITDTQYF
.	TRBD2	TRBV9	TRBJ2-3	TGTGCCAGCAGCACCTATAGCGGGGGTACCCAGGATACGCAGTATTTT	CASSTYSGGTQDTQYF
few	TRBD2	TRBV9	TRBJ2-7	TGTGCCAGCAGCGTAGATCCGGCTAGCGGGGGGGCCAGCAGGGCCTACGAGCAGTACTTC	CASSVDPASGGASRAYEQYF
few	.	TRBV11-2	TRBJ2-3	TGTGCCAGCAGCTTAGAGGGAGGCACAGATACGCAGTATTTT	CASSLEGGTDTQYF
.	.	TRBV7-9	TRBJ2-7	TGTGCCAGCAGCCCCGGTATCTACGAGCAGTACTTC	CASSPGIYEQYF
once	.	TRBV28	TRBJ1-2	TGTGCCAGCAGTCAATCGGACTATGGGGGCTACACCTTC	CASSQSDYGGYTF
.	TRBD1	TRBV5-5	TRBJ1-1	TGTGCCAGCAGCCGTTATCAGGGGGATGAAGCTTTCTTT	CASSRYQGDEAFF
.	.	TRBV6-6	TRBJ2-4	TGTGCCAGCAGTCCTCAGGGGGCCAAAAACATTCAGTACTTC	CASSPQGAKNIQYF
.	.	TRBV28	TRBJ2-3	TGTGCCAGCAGTTTATGGACCGGGAGCGAGACAGATACGCAGTATTTT	CASSLWTGSETDTQYF
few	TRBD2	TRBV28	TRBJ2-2	TGTGCCAGCAGCCTATTCGAAGCGGGAAACACCGGGGAGCTGTTTTTT	CASSLFEAGNTGELFF
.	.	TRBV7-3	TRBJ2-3	TGTGCCAGCAGCTCGACAGGACGGGATACGCAGTATTTT	CASSSTGRDTQYF
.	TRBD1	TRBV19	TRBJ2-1	TGTGCCAGTAGTATGGACAGGCTCAATGAGCAGTTCTTC	CASSMDRLNEQFF
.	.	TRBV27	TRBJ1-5	TGTGCCAGCAGCCAGGGGTCCTATAGCAATCAGCCCCAGCATTTT	CASSQGSYSNQPQHF
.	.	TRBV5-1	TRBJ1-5	TGCGCCAGCAGCTTGGTAGGGGGGCGAGGCAATCAGCCCCAGCATTTT	CASSLVGGRGNQPQHF
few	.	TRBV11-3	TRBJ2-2	TGTGCCAGCAGCTATCTGAGCGCCGGGGAGCTGTTTTTT	CASSYLSAGELFF
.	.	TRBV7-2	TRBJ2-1	TGTGCCAGCACCAAACGCACGGAGAACCCCAATGAGCAGTTCTTC	CASTKRTENPNEQFF
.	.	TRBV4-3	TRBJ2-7	TGCGCCAGCAGCCAAGATGCAGGGGTCAACGAGCAGTACTTC	CASSQDAGVNEQYF
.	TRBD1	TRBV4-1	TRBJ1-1	TGCGCCAGCAGCCAAGGACAGAGGACAGGGGACGCTTTCTTT	CASSQGQRTGDAFF
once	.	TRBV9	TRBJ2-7	TGTGCCAGCAGCGTTCGGGACAACTCCTACGAGCAGTACTTC	CASSVRDNSYEQYF
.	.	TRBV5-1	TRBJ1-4	TGCGCCAGCAGCCCCGGACAGCTTAATGAAAAACTGTTTTTT	CASSPGQLNEKLFF
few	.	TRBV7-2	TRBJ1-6	TGTGCCAGCAGCTTAGGCACGGGGCGCAGGAATTCACCCCTCCACTTT	CASSLGTGRRNSPLHF
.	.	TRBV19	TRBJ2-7	TGTGCCAGTAGTATAGAACACGAGCAGTACTTC	CASSIEHEQYF
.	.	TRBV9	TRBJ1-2	TGTGCCAGCAGCGTAGCTTATACGGCTAACTATGGCTACACCTTC	CASSVAYTANYGYTF
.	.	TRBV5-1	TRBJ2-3	TGCGCCAGCAGCTTTTCCCTCTCTAGCACAGATACGCAGTATTTT	CASSFSLSSTDTQYF
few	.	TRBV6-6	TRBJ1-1	TGTGCCAGCAGTTACCCCCCCGACACTGAAGCTTTCTTT	CASSYPPDTEAFF
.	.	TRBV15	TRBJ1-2	TGTGCCACCAGCAGAGCGGGGTTAGGGCTGCCCTTCTATGGCTACACCTTC	CATSRAGLGLPFYGYTF
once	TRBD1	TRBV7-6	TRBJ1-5	TGTGCCAGCAGCTCCTTACAGGGGTCCAATCAGCCCCAGCATTTT	CASSSLQGSNQPQHF
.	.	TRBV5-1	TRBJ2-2	TGCGCCAGCAGCCCCAACCCAGCGGGGAACACCGGGGAGCTGTTTTTT	CASSPNPAGNTGELFF
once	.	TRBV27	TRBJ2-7	TGTGCCAGCAGTTACGGACGAGGGGCCTACGAGCAGTACTTC	CASSYGRGAYEQYF
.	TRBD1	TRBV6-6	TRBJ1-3	TGTGCCAGCAGTTACGGACAGGCAGACTCTGGAAACACCATATATTTT	CASSYGQADSGNTIYF
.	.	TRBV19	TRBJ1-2	TGTGCCAGTAATCTCCGACAGTCCAACTATGGCTACACCTTC	CASNLRQSNYGYTF
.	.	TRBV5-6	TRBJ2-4	TGTGCCAGCAGCTTATTTCAGGGGAGCCGAACCAAAAACATTCAGTACTTC	CASSLFQGSRTKNIQYF
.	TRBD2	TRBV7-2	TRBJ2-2	TGTGCCAGCAGCTTAGGGTTACTAGCGGGAGGACGGGAGCTGTTTTTT	CASSLGLLAGGRELFF
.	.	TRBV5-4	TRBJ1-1	TGTGCCAGCAGCCTACGGAACACTGAAGCTTTCTTT	CASSLRNTEAFF
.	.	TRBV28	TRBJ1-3	TGTGCCAGCAGTTTACGGGGAAGCACCATATATTTT	CASSLRGSTIYF
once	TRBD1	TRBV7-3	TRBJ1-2	TGTGCCAGCAGCTCAGGGGGCGCGTCGGACGGCTACACCTTC	CASSSGGASDGYTF
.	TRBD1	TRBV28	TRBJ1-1	TGTGCCAGCAGTACCGACAGGGTGAACACTGAAGCTTTCTTT	CASSTDRVNTEAFF
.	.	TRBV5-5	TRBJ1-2	TGTGCCAGCAGCTTTCGGGACACACTTACTAACTATGGCTACACCTTC	CASSFRDTLTNYGYTF
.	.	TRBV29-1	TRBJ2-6	TGCAGCGTTTCGCGGGACAGTTCCGCTGGGGCCAACGTCCTGACTTTC	CSVSRDSSAGANVLTF
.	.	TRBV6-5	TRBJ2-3	TGTGCCAGCAGTCAACAGGGTACAGATACGCAGTATTTT	CASSQQGTDTQYF
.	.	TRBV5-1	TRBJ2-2	TGCGCCAGCAGCACGACAGGGAGGAGCGACACCGGGGAGCTGTTTTTT	CASSTTGRSDTGELFF
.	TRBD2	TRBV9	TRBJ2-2	TGTGCCAGCAGCAAGGGGAGGGCGGGACTAGCGGTCGGGGAGCTGTTTTTT	CASSKGRAGLAVGELFF
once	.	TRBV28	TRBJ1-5	TGTGCCAGCAGGGGGCTTAATCAGCCCCAGCATTTT	CASRGLNQPQHF
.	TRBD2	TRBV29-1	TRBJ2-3	TGCAGCGGACTAGCGGGAGCCGATACGCAGTATTTT	CSGLAGADTQYF
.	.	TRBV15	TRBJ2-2	TGTGCCACCAGCAGACAGAAACAAGTTCTAGGGGAGCTGTTTTTT	CATSRQKQVLGELFF
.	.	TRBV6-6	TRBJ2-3	TGTGCCAGCAGTTACGGAGACGCCACAGATACGCAGTATTTT	CASSYGDATDTQYF